The clone carrying this T cell receptor beta chain appeared a few times. The sample comes from a study of T cell clones after liver transplantation. Assay used: immunoSEQ multiplex PCR; TCRdb lists only in-frame clones, some missing. The profile shows 55,000 to 75,000 clones, around 70% of them singletons. CDR3 length equals 14 residues. Losses at the gene ends were 7 bases for V and 0 bases for J; bases not matched to a gene: 5. Germline CDR1 is SQVTM and CDR2 is ANQGSEA. The receptor was derived from a human patient who received a liver transplant. Certain T cells may be donor cells from the graft. The material sequenced was CD4+ T cells from blood, taken at the approximately 16-month timepoint. The V call is TRBV29-1, the J call TRBJ2-1; TRBD2 matches at 8 bases. The chain's CDR3 is CSAISGSSYNEQFF. The CDR3 DNA sequence: TGCAGCGCAATAAGCGGGAGCTCCTACAATGAGCAGTTCTTC.